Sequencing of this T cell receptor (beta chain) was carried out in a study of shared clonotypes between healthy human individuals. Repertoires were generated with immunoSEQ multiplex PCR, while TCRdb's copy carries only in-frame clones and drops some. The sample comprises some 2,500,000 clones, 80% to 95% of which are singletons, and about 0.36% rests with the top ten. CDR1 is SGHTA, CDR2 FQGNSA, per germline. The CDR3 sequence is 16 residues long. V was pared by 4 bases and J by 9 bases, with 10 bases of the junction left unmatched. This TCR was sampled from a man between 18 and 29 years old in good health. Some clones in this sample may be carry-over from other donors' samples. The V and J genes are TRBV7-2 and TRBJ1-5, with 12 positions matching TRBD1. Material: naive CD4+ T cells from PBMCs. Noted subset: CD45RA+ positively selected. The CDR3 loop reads CASSSPMGQGAGPQHF. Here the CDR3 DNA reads TGTGCCAGCAGCTCCCCTATGGGACAGGGGGCAGGGCCCCAGCATTTT. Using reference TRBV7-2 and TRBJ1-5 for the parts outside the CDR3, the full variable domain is GAGVSQSPSNKVTEKGKDVELRCDPISGHTALYWYRQSLGQGLEFLIYFQGNSAPDKSGLPSDRFSAERTGGSVSTLTIQRTQQEDSAVYLCASSSPMGQGAGPQHFGDGTRLSIL.